Listed below are T cell receptor beta chains from one sample, sequenced in a study of response to subunit inactivated influenza vaccine. A single record per CDR3 protein comes from TCRdb applying MiXCR to the RT-PCR reads. The sample consists of 430,000 or so distinct CDR3 sequences, 9.5% to 12% of them appearing once. This sample comprised PBMCs from blood, obtained about 40 days after vaccination. These receptors were collected from a man in his fifties who received an inactivated influenza vaccine. Each CDR3 is given with its conserved first and last residue. Each record gives: CDR3 protein, V gene, J gene, CDR3 length.

cdr3_aa: CASSLGGKGGEQYF
v_call: TRBV5-1
j_call: TRBJ2-7
cdr3_length: 14

cdr3_aa: CASSSSVSGNTIYF
v_call: TRBV5-1
j_call: TRBJ1-3
cdr3_length: 14

cdr3_aa: CASSLGTGGFQPQHF
v_call: TRBV12-3/TRBV12-4
j_call: TRBJ1-5
cdr3_length: 15

cdr3_aa: CASSPPTGLSSSYNEQFF
v_call: TRBV7-8
j_call: TRBJ2-1
cdr3_length: 18

cdr3_aa: CASRRTGIRKETQYF
v_call: TRBV27
j_call: TRBJ2-5
cdr3_length: 15

cdr3_aa: CSARDSGLHF
v_call: TRBV20-1
j_call: TRBJ1-6
cdr3_length: 10

cdr3_aa: CSAGRTGARHEQYF
v_call: TRBV20-1
j_call: TRBJ2-7
cdr3_length: 14

cdr3_aa: CSAKGQGREQFF
v_call: TRBV20-1
j_call: TRBJ2-1
cdr3_length: 12

cdr3_aa: CASSSGGGRLDTQYF
v_call: TRBV7-2
j_call: TRBJ2-3
cdr3_length: 15

cdr3_aa: CSVAGDYGYTF
v_call: TRBV29-1
j_call: TRBJ1-2
cdr3_length: 11

cdr3_aa: CSASGTSYEQYF
v_call: TRBV20-1
j_call: TRBJ2-7
cdr3_length: 12

cdr3_aa: CATSGNSGGKGLAHNEQFF
v_call: TRBV24-1
j_call: TRBJ2-1
cdr3_length: 19

cdr3_aa: CASTPDRVLTGELFF
v_call: TRBV7-9
j_call: TRBJ2-2
cdr3_length: 15

cdr3_aa: CASSSYDGTEAFF
v_call: TRBV7-2
j_call: TRBJ1-1
cdr3_length: 13

cdr3_aa: CAISDMGAQSTEAFF
v_call: TRBV10-3
j_call: TRBJ1-1
cdr3_length: 15

cdr3_aa: CSARLPSGGYEQYF
v_call: TRBV20-1
j_call: TRBJ2-7
cdr3_length: 14

cdr3_aa: CASSLGTGMDYGYTF
v_call: TRBV7-6
j_call: TRBJ1-2
cdr3_length: 15

cdr3_aa: CASSRQGQDTGELFF
v_call: TRBV5-1
j_call: TRBJ2-2
cdr3_length: 15

cdr3_aa: CASSFSGRGYNEQFF
v_call: TRBV12-3/TRBV12-4
j_call: TRBJ2-1
cdr3_length: 15

cdr3_aa: CASSPKPRQYSNQPQHF
v_call: TRBV6-1
j_call: TRBJ1-5
cdr3_length: 17

cdr3_aa: CASRGAGNTEAFF
v_call: TRBV12-3/TRBV12-4
j_call: TRBJ1-1
cdr3_length: 13

cdr3_aa: CSVGTSGRAQFF
v_call: TRBV29-1
j_call: TRBJ2-1
cdr3_length: 12

cdr3_aa: CASSPGHLYGYTF
v_call: TRBV7-6
j_call: TRBJ1-2
cdr3_length: 13

cdr3_aa: CASSLGGSPTNEKLFF
v_call: TRBV7-8
j_call: TRBJ1-4
cdr3_length: 16

cdr3_aa: CASSSSGGTDTQYF
v_call: TRBV7-2
j_call: TRBJ2-3
cdr3_length: 14

cdr3_aa: CASSQVGTDTQYF
v_call: TRBV4-3
j_call: TRBJ2-3
cdr3_length: 13

cdr3_aa: CASSLEHRVGEETQYF
v_call: TRBV7-2
j_call: TRBJ2-5
cdr3_length: 16

cdr3_aa: CASSLNRLANLVF
v_call: TRBV7-2
j_call: TRBJ2-1
cdr3_length: 13